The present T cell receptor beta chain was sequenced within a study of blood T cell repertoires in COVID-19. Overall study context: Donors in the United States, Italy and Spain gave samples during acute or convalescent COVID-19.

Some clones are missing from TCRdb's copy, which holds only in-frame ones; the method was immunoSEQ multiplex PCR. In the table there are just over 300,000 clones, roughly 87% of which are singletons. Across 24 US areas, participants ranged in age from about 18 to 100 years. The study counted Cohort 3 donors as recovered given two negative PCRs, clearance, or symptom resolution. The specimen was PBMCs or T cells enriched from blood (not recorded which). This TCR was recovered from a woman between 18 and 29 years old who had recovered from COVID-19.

This CDR3 is CASSFFDYGYTF. The CDR3 bases are TGTGCCAGCAGTTTTTTCGACTATGGCTACACCTTC. The chain is built from TRBV28 and TRBJ1-2; D unresolved. Germline assignment: CDR1 MDHEN and CDR2 SYDVKM. The CDR3 is 12 residues long. V was pared by 3 bases and J by 3 bases, with 5 bases between.